This T cell receptor (beta chain) appears in the sequencing data of a study of CD8+CD57+ T cells in acquired aplastic anemia. Study-wide background: The study obtained an average of around 2.9 ug of DNA from sorted CD4+ and CD8+ cells. Study conclusions and caveats: Patients had around 30 CD8+ CDR3 sequences in common with controls (the shared set).

Sequencing was done on patients that had shown CD8+CD57+ cell expansion by flow cytometry. Every one of the patients had aplastic anemia (severe, acquired). TCR beta VDJ and CDR3 were profiled, and genomic DNA was the template. MiXCR, run by TCRdb on the reads, gives a single entry per CDR3 protein. The table records 150,000 to 180,000 distinct CDR3 sequences, roughly 54% of them present only once. Germline lookup yields CDR1 SNHLY and CDR2 FYNNEI. V was pared by 3 bases and J by 0 bases, with 13 bases between. CDR3 size: 16 residues. About this clonotype: Its antigen remains unidentified.

The TCR sequence derives from a human donor with aplastic anemia. The rearrangement links TRBV2 to TRBJ2-3; a weak D match, TRBD1 (6 bases). Sequencing used sorted CD4+, CD8+, or CD8+CD57+ T cells (not recorded which) from PBMCs. The CDR3 DNA is TGTGCCAGCAGTGATTCGGGACACAGGAGCACAGATACGCAGTATTTT. This translates into CASSDSGHRSTDTQYF.